What follows are 10 T cell receptor beta chains derived from one specimen sequenced in a study of T-cell memory formation after mild COVID-19. A single record per CDR3 protein comes from TCRdb applying MiXCR to the 5' RACE reads. The sample consists of 300,000 to 400,000 distinct CDR3 sequences, about an eighth of them appearing once. Sequencing used PBMCs or a T cell subset sorted from them (not recorded which). Receptors were obtained from a man aged 18 to 29 who had mild COVID-19 (a few samples of this study predate the infection). Cell type and time point are not known.

This sequence joins TRBV7-3 and TRBJ2-1; no firm D call. Germline V gives CDR1 SGHTA, CDR2 FQGTGA. The CDR3 loop spans 13 amino acids. Trimming cost V 4 bases and J 9 bases, with 13 bases left between them. CDR3: CASSSVQDAEQFF. CDR3 sequence (DNA): TGTGCCAGCAGCTCAGTCCAAGATGCTGAGCAGTTCTTC.

The chain uses TRBV18 and TRBJ2-7; D is unresolved. V lost 3 bases and J lost 3, with 9 bases in between. The CDR3 loop spans 13 amino acids. The germline CDR1 and CDR2 sequences are KGHSH and LQKENI. The CDR3 sequence is CASSPQTDYEQYF. The CDR3 DNA reads as TGTGCCAGCTCACCTCAGACCGACTACGAGCAGTACTTC.

The CDR3 is CASSQVRRDFYNEQFF. Written as DNA, the CDR3 is TGCGCCAGCAGCCAGGTCAGAAGGGACTTCTACAATGAGCAGTTCTTC. The chain uses TRBV4-1 and TRBJ2-1; weak D call: TRBD2 (6 bases). The germline CDR1 and CDR2 sequences are MGHRA and YSYEKL. V was trimmed by 3 bases and J by 3 bases, leaving 15 bases between them. The CDR3 runs 16 residues.

This clonotype was seen at least ten times. This rearrangement joins TRBV5-1 to TRBJ2-5; D ambiguous. Looked up from germline, CDR1 is SGHRS and CDR2 is YFSETQ. The CDR3 consists of 14 residues. Trimming took off 2 bases at V and 0 bases at J, with 8 bases between the two ends. CDR3 residues: CASSFFSYQETQYF. In nucleotides, the CDR3 is TGCGCCAGCAGCTTTTTCAGCTACCAAGAGACCCAGTACTTC.

This clonotype was counted many times. CDR3 sequence reads: CASSQDWGTDTQYF. For the CDR3, the DNA is TGCGCCAGCAGCCAAGATTGGGGCACAGATACGCAGTATTTT. This chain joins TRBV4-3 and TRBJ2-3; D is undetermined. The CDR3 covers 14 residues. The V and J ends lost 0 bases and 1 base respectively, with 5 bases between them. Germline CDR1 LGHNA, CDR2 YSLEER.

The chain couples TRBV6-5 to TRBJ1-6, with D perhaps TRBD1 (5 bases). The V end was cut by 6 bases, the J end by 8 bases, with 14 bases between. CDR1 and CDR2 (germline): MNHEY, SVGAGI. The CDR3 contains 14 residues. The CDR3 reads CASSRPDSYSPLHF. DNA for the CDR3: TGTGCCAGCAGCCGCCCCGACAGCTATTCACCCCTCCACTTT.

The chain has TRBV19 and TRBJ1-1, with unresolved D. Germline loops: CDR1 LNHDA, CDR2 SQIVND (reference sequence). There are 14 residues in the CDR3. With 1 base removed from V and 11 bases from J, the gap between germline ends came to 17 bases. The CDR3 nucleotides are TGTGCCAGTAGTATAGCCCCGGCAGCCTCGGGTGCTTTCTTT. Protein sequence: CASSIAPAASGAFF.

This clonotype was picked up a small number of times. V is TRBV7-9 and J is TRBJ1-4; weak D call: TRBD1 (5 bases). Trimming took off 4 bases at V and 8 bases at J, with 14 bases between the two ends. Germline lookup yields CDR1 SEHNR and CDR2 FQNEAQ (reference sequence). This CDR3 has 14 amino acids. CDR3 nucleotide sequence: TGTGCCAGCAGCTCCGACAGTCGAAAGGAAAAACTGTTTTTT. Its protein is CASSSDSRKEKLFF. Full variable domain (missing parts from reference TRBV7-9 and TRBJ1-4): DTGVSQNPRHKITKRGQNVTFRCDPISEHNRLYWYRQTLGQGPEFLTYFQNEAQLEKSRLLSDRFSAERPKGSFSTLEIQRTEQGDSAMYLCASSSDSRKEKLFFGSGTQLSVL.

This clonotype was detected a few times. The chain employs TRBV7-9 and TRBJ2-7; 12 positions match TRBD1. The CDR3 extends over 19 amino acids. The J segment lost 6 bases and the V segment lost 2 bases, leaving 17 bases of the junction unmatched. Germline-derived CDR1 and CDR2 are SEHNR and FQNEAQ (reference sequence). In nucleotides, the CDR3 is TGTGCCAGCAGCTTAATAGACCCTCCGTCGGGGACAGGGGGCTGCGAGCAGTACGTC. It specifies CASSLIDPPSGTGGCEQYV.

In this sample, this clonotype turned up a few times. The rearrangement links TRBV20-1 to TRBJ2-1; TRBD2 matches 12 bases. The CDR3 covers 18 residues. V dropped 3 bases and J dropped 7; count of bases not matched to a gene: 16. In germline, CDR1 is DFQATT, CDR2 SNEGSKA (reference sequence). The chain's CDR3 is CSARDSGLAGTSGNEQFF. DNA of the CDR3: TGCAGTGCTAGGGACTCCGGACTAGCGGGGACCTCGGGGAATGAGCAGTTCTTC.